These 22 T cell receptor beta chains share one sample of origin, sequenced in a study of blood T cell repertoires in COVID-19. Here immunoSEQ multiplex PCR was the method, and the copy in TCRdb shows in-frame clones only, minus some. The sample includes about 150,000 clones, 70% to 85% of them seen just once. Sample: peripheral blood. These receptors originate from a woman in her forties or fifties with acute or convalescent COVID-19.

This chain joins TRBV4-1 and TRBJ2-1; TRBD1 is a possible D gene (5 bases). The germline gives CDR1 MGHRA, CDR2 YSYEKL. With 5 bases removed from V and 10 bases from J, the gap between germline ends came to 15 bases. The CDR3 extends over 13 amino acids. The CDR3 reads CASSAMGRQEQFF. The DNA for the CDR3 is TGCGCCAGCAGCGCGATGGGGCGACAGGAGCAGTTCTTC.

The chain has TRBV11-2 and TRBJ2-2; D perhaps matches TRBD1 (5 bases). CDR1 is SGHAT, CDR2 FQNNGV, per germline. CDR3 length: 14 amino acids. The V and J ends lost 5 bases and 4 bases respectively, with 11 bases between them. CDR3 loop: CASSPGYGTGELFF. The CDR3 DNA reads TGTGCCAGCAGCCCAGGGTATGGCACCGGGGAGCTGTTTTTT.

V usage is TRBV7-2 and J usage is TRBJ1-6; D may be TRBD1 (5 bases). Germline-derived CDR1 and CDR2 are SGHTA and FQGNSA. Trimming removed 9 bases at V and 2 bases at J, with 11 bases between. This CDR3 spans 14 amino acids. This chain's CDR3 is CASQQGAYNSPLHF. CDR3 nucleotide sequence: TGTGCCAGTCAGCAAGGGGCCTATAATTCACCCCTCCACTTT.

The DNA for the CDR3 is TGTGCCAGTAGCGACCCCAGGGGGCCTGGCACAGATACGCAGTATTTT. This encodes CASSDPRGPGTDTQYF. The V and J genes are TRBV19 and TRBJ2-3; 8 nucleotides align to TRBD1. V gave up 6 bases and J gave up 1 base; unmatched junction bases: 9. Looked up from germline, CDR1 is LNHDA and CDR2 is SQIVND (reference sequence). The CDR3 is made up of 16 amino acids. Filled out from reference TRBV19 and TRBJ2-3, the complete variable domain reads DGGITQSPKYLFRKEGQNVTLSCEQNLNHDAMYWYRQDPGQGLRLIYYSQIVNDFQKGDIAEGYSVSREKKESFPLTVTSAQKNPTAFYLCASSDPRGPGTDTQYFGPGTRLTVL.

The rearrangement links TRBV18 to TRBJ2-3; 12 bases align to TRBD2. Losses at the gene ends were 4 bases for V and 0 bases for J; bases not matched to a gene: 5. The V gene's germline CDR1 is KGHSH and CDR2 LQKENI. This CDR3 has 17 residues. The CDR3 DNA sequence: TGTGCCAGCTCACGCACTAGCGGGGGGTCTAGCACAGATACGCAGTATTTT. It translates to CASSRTSGGSSTDTQYF.

The chain is built from TRBV5-1 and TRBJ2-7, with 7 positions matching TRBD1. The germline V gene encodes CDR1 SGHRS and CDR2 YFSETQ. V lost 0 bases and J lost 7; bases outside the gene matches: 10. This CDR3 contains 15 residues. The CDR3: CASSLADRAQGEQYF. The CDR3 DNA reads as TGCGCCAGCAGCTTGGCCGACAGGGCCCAGGGGGAGCAGTACTTC.

This chain joins TRBV5-1 and TRBJ1-2, with a tentative D call TRBD1 (5 bases). Per germline, CDR1 SGHRS and CDR2 YFSETQ. The CDR3 runs to 14 residues. V was cut by 7 bases and J by 3 bases, with 16 bases left in between. This CDR3 reads CASRSPGQDYGYTF. CDR3 nucleotides: TGCGCCAGCCGAAGCCCAGGGCAGGACTATGGCTACACCTTC.

The CDR3: CASSPQIGAGELFF. CDR3 in DNA: TGTGCCAGCAGCCCCCAAATCGGGGCCGGGGAGCTGTTTTTT. J is TRBJ2-2 and V is TRBV7-8; D is perhaps TRBD2 (5 bases). The germline gives CDR1 SGHVS, CDR2 FQNEAQ. Trimming took 5 bases from V and 6 from J, leaving 13 bases between them. The CDR3 sequence is 14 residues long.

The rearrangement joins TRBV11-2 to TRBJ1-1; 7 bases are shared with TRBD1. Germline CDR1 reads SGHAT; CDR2 reads FQNNGV. After removal of 4 bases from V and 3 bases from J, the junction contained 5 bases not matched to a gene. There are 14 residues in the CDR3. CDR3 coding DNA: TGTGCCAGCAGCTCGAACAGGGGATACACTGAAGCTTTCTTT. Translated: CASSSNRGYTEAFF.

The chain links TRBV25-1 to TRBJ1-4; 9 bases agree with TRBD1. V trimming: 3 bases; J trimming: 4 bases; junction bases outside the gene matches: 3. This CDR3 spans 15 amino acids. The germline CDR1 and CDR2 sequences are MGHDK and SYGVNS. CDR3: CASSEPGQGNEKLFF. The CDR3 bases are TGTGCCAGCAGTGAGCCGGGACAGGGTAATGAAAAACTGTTTTTT.

This sequence joins TRBV2 and TRBJ1-6; 12 bases line up with TRBD1. In germline, CDR1 is SNHLY, CDR2 FYNNEI. After removal of 11 bases from V and 2 bases from J, the junction contained 13 bases not matched to a gene. The CDR3 extends over 18 amino acids. The CDR3 spells CAGGLTGTGGPYNSPLHF. The CDR3 DNA reads TGTGCCGGGGGACTTACCGGGACAGGGGGCCCCTATAATTCACCCCTCCACTTT. The full variable domain, in which reference TRBV2 and TRBJ1-6 provide the parts outside the CDR3, is EPEVTQTPSHQVTQMGQEVILRCVPISNHLYFYWYRQILGQKVEFLVSFYNNEISEKSEIFDDQFSVERPDGSNFTLKIRSTKLEDSAMYFCAGGLTGTGGPYNSPLHFGNGTRLTVT.

The chain recombines TRBV9 with TRBJ1-5; D not certain. From germline, CDR1 is SGDLS and CDR2 YYNGEE. The CDR3 length is 14 residues. V was cut by 3 bases and J by 0 bases, with 7 bases left in between. The CDR3 protein is CASSGGPSNQPQHF. In nucleotides, the CDR3 is TGTGCCAGCAGCGGTGGCCCTAGCAATCAGCCCCAGCATTTT.

This clone was detected only a few times. The gene calls are TRBV28 and TRBJ1-4; 7 nucleotides line up with TRBD1. There are 16 residues in the CDR3. CDR1 and CDR2 from the germline V gene are MDHEN and SYDVKM. With 2 bases clipped from V and 8 bases from J, the junction kept 11 bases outside the gene matches. The CDR3: CASSLRDSSTSEKLFF. The CDR3 DNA is TGTGCCAGCAGTTTAAGGGACAGCTCTACTTCCGAAAAACTGTTTTTT.

In DNA, the CDR3 is TGTGCCAGCTCACCCCGGACACCGAACACCGGGGAGCTGTTTTTT. It is translated as CASSPRTPNTGELFF. The rearrangement uses TRBV18 and TRBJ2-2; the D gene is possibly TRBD1 (5 bases). The length of the CDR3 is 15 residues. Trimming removed 3 bases at V and 0 bases at J, with 8 bases between. CDR1 and CDR2 from the germline V gene are KGHSH and LQKENI.

The V gene is TRBV25-1, the J gene TRBJ2-4; D gene unclear. Germline V lookup: CDR1 MGHDK, CDR2 SYGVNS. V shed 10 bases and J shed 9 bases, with 10 bases lying between them. The CDR3 extends over 10 amino acids. CDR3 sequence: CATSSGIQYF. In DNA form, the CDR3 reads TGTGCCACCTCTTCGGGCATTCAGTACTTC.

The gene calls are TRBV6-5 and TRBJ1-1; a weak D match, TRBD1 (6 bases). CDR3 length equals 15 residues. CDR1 and CDR2 (germline): MNHEY, SVGAGI. V lost 5 bases and J lost 0, with 13 bases in between. The CDR3 sequence: CASSPTGALNTEAFF. The CDR3 DNA reads TGTGCCAGCAGTCCGACAGGAGCCCTGAACACTGAAGCTTTCTTT.

This chain connects TRBV6-1 to TRBJ1-2; D ambiguous. The V end lost 1 base, the J end lost 0 bases, and 6 bases lay between the germline ends. The germline CDR1 and CDR2 sequences are MNHNS and SASEGT. The CDR3 extends over 14 amino acids. The DNA for the CDR3 is TGTGCCAGCAGTGAAGTCGTTACTAACTATGGCTACACCTTC. Protein: CASSEVVTNYGYTF.

This chain joins TRBV9 and TRBJ1-2; D unresolved. Deletions cut 0 bases from V and 7 bases from J, with 7 bases between. The CDR3 runs 12 residues. The germline gives CDR1 SGDLS, CDR2 YYNGEE. CDR3 loop: CASSVGSSGYTF. The CDR3 DNA reads TGTGCCAGCAGCGTAGGTTCATCTGGCTACACCTTC.

This rearrangement joins TRBV24-1 to TRBJ2-1, with D perhaps matching TRBD2 (5 bases). The CDR3 covers 17 residues. The germline V and J ends were trimmed by 1 base and 3 bases, with 15 bases remaining between them. Germline V gene lookup returns CDR1 KGHDR and CDR2 SFDVKD. The DNA for the CDR3 is TGTGCCACCAGTGATTTCAAAACGGGGAAGGGCTACAATGAGCAGTTCTTC. Translated: CATSDFKTGKGYNEQFF.

The chain is built from TRBV2 and TRBJ1-1; 8 nucleotides line up with TRBD1. Germline-derived CDR1 and CDR2 are SNHLY and FYNNEI. The CDR3 contains 14 residues. J gave up 4 bases and V 4 bases, and 5 bases lay outside the gene matches. The CDR3 nucleotides are TGTGCCAGCAGTGGGGAGACAGGGGTCACTGAAGCTTTCTTT. Amino acid sequence: CASSGETGVTEAFF.

This clone has only a few counts. The identical CDR3 is also encoded by other nucleotide sequences in the sample. The genes are TRBV7-9 and TRBJ1-6, with 8 bases identical to TRBD1. This CDR3 region has 13 residues. Germline CDR1 SEHNR, CDR2 FQNEAQ (reference sequence). J lost 10 bases, V lost 3 bases, and 2 bases had no gene match. The CDR3 sequence is CASSLTGESPLHF. In DNA form, the CDR3 reads TGTGCCAGCAGCTTGACAGGGGAATCACCCCTCCACTTT.

The rearrangement joins TRBV7-2 to TRBJ2-2, with 11 nucleotides matching TRBD2. Germline V gene data show CDR1 as SGHTA and CDR2 as FQGNSA. The CDR3 runs to 16 residues. V lost 4 bases and J lost 6; bases outside the gene matches: 7. The CDR3 loop is CASSYMGLADAGELFF. The CDR3 DNA follows: TGTGCCAGCAGCTATATGGGACTAGCGGATGCCGGGGAGCTGTTTTTT.